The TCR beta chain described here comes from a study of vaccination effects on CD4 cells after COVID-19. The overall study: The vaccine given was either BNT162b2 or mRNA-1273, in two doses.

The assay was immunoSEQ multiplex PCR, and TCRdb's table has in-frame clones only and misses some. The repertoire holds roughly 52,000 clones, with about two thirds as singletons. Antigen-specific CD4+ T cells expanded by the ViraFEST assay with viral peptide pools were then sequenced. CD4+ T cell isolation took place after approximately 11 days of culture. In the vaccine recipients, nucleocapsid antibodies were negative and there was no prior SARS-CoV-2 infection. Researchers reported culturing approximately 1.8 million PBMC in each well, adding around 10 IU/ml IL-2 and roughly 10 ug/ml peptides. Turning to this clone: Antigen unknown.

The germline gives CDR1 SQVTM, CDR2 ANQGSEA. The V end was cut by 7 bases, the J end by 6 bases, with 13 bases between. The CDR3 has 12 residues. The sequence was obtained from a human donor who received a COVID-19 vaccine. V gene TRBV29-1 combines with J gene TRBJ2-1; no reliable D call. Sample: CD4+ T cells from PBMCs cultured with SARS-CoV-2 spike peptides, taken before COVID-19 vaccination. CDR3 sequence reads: CSAYIPPNEQFF. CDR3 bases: TGCAGCGCCTATATCCCCCCCAATGAGCAGTTCTTC.